What follows are 18 T cell receptor beta chains derived from one specimen sequenced in a study of T cell responses to AZD1222 COVID-19 vaccine. Assay used: immunoSEQ multiplex PCR; TCRdb lists only in-frame clones, some missing. The repertoire holds approximately 94,000 clones, with approximately 87% as singletons. This specimen consisted of peripheral blood, obtained on day 0 of AZD1222 vaccination. The source is an adult in good health.

The genes are TRBV6-1 and TRBJ1-2; a possible D gene is TRBD1 (6 bases). Germline V gene sequence: CDR1 MNHNS, CDR2 SASEGT. Trimming stripped 3 bases from V and 8 bases from J, with 10 bases between. The CDR3 has 12 amino acids. The CDR3 region is CASSDMTGGYTF. The CDR3 DNA reads as TGTGCCAGCAGTGATATGACAGGCGGCTACACCTTC.

The chain recombines TRBV27 with TRBJ2-1, with 7 bases identical to TRBD1. CDR3 length: 13 amino acids. CDR1 is MNHEY and CDR2 is SMNVEV in the germline V gene (reference sequence). V lost 5 bases to trimming and J lost 6 bases; unmatched junction nucleotides: 4. The CDR3, as DNA: TGTGCCAGCAGTACAAGGACAGGCAATGAGCAGTTCTTC. This codes for CASSTRTGNEQFF.

The rearrangement links TRBV5-6 to TRBJ1-1, with D uncertain. Germline V gene lookup returns CDR1 SGHDT and CDR2 YYEEEE. The germline V and J ends were trimmed by 3 bases and 4 bases, with 10 bases remaining between them. This CDR3 region has 13 residues. The CDR3 reads CASSSLHGTEAFF. The CDR3 DNA reads as TGTGCCAGCAGCTCCCTACACGGCACTGAAGCTTTCTTT.

The rearrangement uses TRBV10-3 and TRBJ2-2, with D possibly matching TRBD1 (6 bases). The CDR3 is 13 residues long. Trimming took off 9 bases at V and 2 bases at J, with 10 bases between the two ends. The V gene's germline CDR1 is ENHRY and CDR2 SYGVKD. The CDR3 loop reads CAIRDTNTGELFF. CDR3 sequence (DNA): TGTGCCATTCGGGACACAAACACCGGGGAGCTGTTTTTT.

The table lists this clone with a few counts. The chain has TRBV5-1 and TRBJ1-1; D may be TRBD1 (5 bases). Per germline, CDR1 SGHRS and CDR2 YFSETQ. CDR3 size: 14 residues. V was pared by 3 bases and J by 1 base, with 10 bases between. The CDR3 sequence is CASSWGEKNTEAFF. As DNA, the CDR3 is TGCGCCAGCAGCTGGGGGGAAAAGAACACTGAAGCTTTCTTT.

This chain connects TRBV18 to TRBJ1-1; TRBD1 might be the D (6 bases). The germline CDR1 and CDR2 sequences are KGHSH and LQKENI. Trimming took off 3 bases at V and 1 base at J, with 9 bases between the two ends. The CDR3 is 14 amino acids. The CDR3 DNA follows: TGTGCCAGCTCACCGGGGGCTTGGAACACTGAAGCTTTCTTT. Encoded protein: CASSPGAWNTEAFF. Complete variable domain (other parts from reference TRBV18 and TRBJ1-1): NAGVMQNPRHLVRRRGQEARLRCSPMKGHSHVYWYRQLPEEGLKFMVYLQKENIIDESGMPKERFSAEFPKEGPSILRIQQVVRGDSAAYFCASSPGAWNTEAFFGQGTRLTVV.

The chain joins TRBV10-2 to TRBJ1-2; D not certain. This CDR3 region has 16 residues. Trimming removed 0 bases from V and 7 bases from J, with 18 bases in between. Germline V lookup: CDR1 WSHSY, CDR2 SAAADI. CDR3 sequence reads: CASSESSVVVGRGYTF. Written as DNA, the CDR3 is TGCGCCAGCAGTGAGTCGAGTGTGGTGGTTGGTCGTGGCTACACCTTC.

V and J are TRBV2 and TRBJ1-1, with D hard to call. Trimming removed 2 bases at V and 3 bases at J, with 1 base between. The germline V gene has CDR1 SNHLY and CDR2 FYNNEI. CDR3 length equals 11 residues. The CDR3 sequence: CASSEYTEAFF. In DNA form, the CDR3 reads TGTGCCAGCAGTGAATACACTGAAGCTTTCTTT. Looking up the rest from reference TRBV2 and TRBJ1-1 gives the full variable domain: EPEVTQTPSHQVTQMGQEVILRCVPISNHLYFYWYRQILGQKVEFLVSFYNNEISEKSEIFDDQFSVERPDGSNFTLKIRSTKLEDSAMYFCASSEYTEAFFGQGTRLTVV.

V usage is TRBV6-2 or TRBV6-3 and J usage is TRBJ1-3; no definite D call. The CDR3 consists of 16 residues. Trimming removed 6 bases from V and 4 bases from J, with 19 bases in between. In germline, CDR1 is MNHEY, CDR2 SVGEGT. The CDR3 reads CASSVNLGPGGNTIYF. The CDR3 DNA reads TGTGCCAGCAGCGTAAACCTCGGACCTGGGGGAAACACCATATATTTT.

This clone was found a few times. V and J are TRBV4-1 and TRBJ1-1; D not resolved. V lost 0 bases, J lost 8 bases, and 16 bases lay in between. This CDR3 has 15 residues. Germline values: CDR1 MGHRA, CDR2 YSYEKL. The CDR3 region is CASSQEETLLGEAFF. The CDR3 coding sequence is TGCGCCAGCAGCCAAGAAGAAACCCTCCTAGGAGAAGCTTTCTTT.

The chain joins TRBV5-1 to TRBJ1-1; 7 bases align to TRBD1. With 6 bases clipped from V and 4 bases from J, the junction kept 12 bases outside the gene matches. This CDR3 is built from 15 residues. Germline-derived CDR1 and CDR2 are SGHRS and YFSETQ. The chain's CDR3 is CASTLSTGEGTEAFF. The CDR3 nucleotides read TGCGCCAGCACCCTTTCAACAGGGGAAGGCACTGAAGCTTTCTTT.

This chain joins TRBV19 and TRBJ2-5; D is ambiguous. Trimming took 1 base from V and 4 from J, leaving 13 bases between them. Germline-derived CDR1 and CDR2 are LNHDA and SQIVND (reference sequence). The CDR3 sequence is 15 residues long. CDR3: CASSIGRTPGETQYF. The DNA for the CDR3 is TGTGCCAGTAGTATAGGTCGGACCCCGGGAGAGACCCAGTACTTC.

This clone showed up just a few times. The chain has TRBV18 and TRBJ1-1; the D gene is possibly TRBD1 (6 bases). The CDR3 runs 14 residues. Between the trimmed V and J ends, which lost 0 bases and 8 bases, there was a span of 13 bases. The germline V gene encodes CDR1 KGHSH and CDR2 LQKENI. The CDR3 nucleotides read TGTGCCAGCTCACCACCCAGGGGCGCCGCGGAAGCTTTCTTT. It is translated as CASSPPRGAAEAFF.

V is TRBV18 and J is TRBJ2-1, with TRBD2 as a possible D gene (6 bases). The V end was cut by 5 bases, the J end by 2 bases, with 19 bases between. The CDR3 is made up of 17 amino acids. Germline CDR1 is KGHSH and CDR2 is LQKENI. CDR3 loop: CASSGALRRVAYNEQFF. The CDR3 bases are TGTGCCAGCTCAGGCGCTTTACGGAGGGTAGCCTACAATGAGCAGTTCTTC. The full variable domain, its missing parts supplied by reference TRBV18 and TRBJ2-1, is NAGVMQNPRHLVRRRGQEARLRCSPMKGHSHVYWYRQLPEEGLKFMVYLQKENIIDESGMPKERFSAEFPKEGPSILRIQQVVRGDSAAYFCASSGALRRVAYNEQFFGPGTRLTVL.

This chain uses TRBV7-7 with TRBJ2-5, with no clear D. The CDR3 is 13 residues long. Germline assignment: CDR1 SSHAT and CDR2 FNYEAQ (reference sequence). The V and J ends lost 2 bases and 3 bases respectively, with 7 bases between them. The CDR3 DNA reads TGTGCCAGCAGCTTACTGGGTGAAGAGACCCAGTACTTC. As protein: CASSLLGEETQYF.

A single count supports this clone. The J gene is TRBJ2-1, the V gene TRBV18; perhaps TRBD1 as D (6 bases). The V gene's germline CDR1 is KGHSH and CDR2 LQKENI. Deletions cut 1 base from V and 0 bases from J, with 10 bases between. This CDR3 has 16 amino acids. The CDR3 here is CASSPQTGDSYNEQFF. The DNA of the CDR3 is TGTGCCAGCTCACCACAGACAGGAGACTCCTACAATGAGCAGTTCTTC. The full variable domain, with the rest looked up from reference TRBV18 and TRBJ2-1, is NAGVMQNPRHLVRRRGQEARLRCSPMKGHSHVYWYRQLPEEGLKFMVYLQKENIIDESGMPKERFSAEFPKEGPSILRIQQVVRGDSAAYFCASSPQTGDSYNEQFFGPGTRLTVL.

The chain employs TRBV9 and TRBJ2-3; 7 bases map to TRBD2. The CDR3 loop spans 12 amino acids. The germline V gene has CDR1 SGDLS and CDR2 YYNGEE. With V trimmed by 7 bases and J by 5 bases, 4 bases remained unmatched. The CDR3 sequence: CASQSGGDTQYF. The DNA for the CDR3 is TGTGCCAGCCAATCGGGGGGAGATACGCAGTATTTT.

CDR3 DNA sequence: TGCGCCAGCAGCTTGGAGGGCCGCCATAAATCTAATGAAAAACTGTTTTTT. Its protein is CASSLEGRHKSNEKLFF. The rearrangement joins TRBV5-1 to TRBJ1-4, with no clear D. CDR1 and CDR2 from the germline V gene are SGHRS and YFSETQ. The ends were cut back, 0 bases at V and 3 bases at J, with 15 bases in the middle. The CDR3 contains 17 residues.